Shown below are 9 T cell receptor beta chains from a single sample sequenced in a study of Ad26.COV2.S vaccination and SARS-CoV-2 variants. The treatment: 15 to 20 received Ad26.COV2.S at low or high dose, single or two shots; about 5 received placebo; per-sample allocation not given. The investigators took samples on day 63 after the first vaccine or placebo injection. Measured with immunoSEQ multiplex PCR; TCRdb has only the in-frame clones, and not every one. Of approximately 400,000 clones listed, about four fifths are singletons. This sample comprised peripheral blood, obtained in a trial of Ad26.COV2.S vaccine versus placebo. These receptors all stem from a person aged 18-65 years who received the Ad26.COV2.S COVID-19 vaccine or a placebo.

The chain links TRBV6-5 to TRBJ1-1, with D perhaps matching TRBD1 (5 bases). CDR3 size: 15 residues. Germline CDR1 reads MNHEY; CDR2 reads SVGAGI. The germline V and J ends were trimmed by 0 bases and 4 bases, with 12 bases remaining between them. This CDR3 is CASSYSRGGGTEAFF. The CDR3 DNA is TGTGCCAGCAGTTACTCAAGGGGCGGTGGCACTGAAGCTTTCTTT.

V is TRBV6-5 and J is TRBJ2-2; a weak D match, TRBD2 (5 bases). The CDR3 is 14 amino acids. In germline, CDR1 is MNHEY, CDR2 SVGAGI. V was trimmed by 6 bases and J by 1 base, leaving 9 bases between them. The CDR3 is CASRQSGNTGELFF. CDR3 DNA: TGTGCCAGCAGACAGAGCGGGAACACCGGGGAGCTGTTTTTT.

This chain joins TRBV9 and TRBJ2-1, with D perhaps being TRBD1 or TRBD2 (5 bases each). CDR3 size: 16 residues. CDR1 is SGDLS, CDR2 YYNGEE, per germline. Trimming stripped 3 bases from V and 3 bases from J, with 16 bases between. The CDR3 here is CASSGLGDPSYNEQFF. The CDR3 DNA reads TGTGCCAGCAGCGGCCTCGGGGACCCTAGCTACAATGAGCAGTTCTTC.

This sequence joins TRBV21-1 and TRBJ2-1. TRBV21-1 is deemed a pseudogene. The CDR3 is made up of 17 amino acids. The CDR3 is CASSSIREGAAEDEQFF. CDR3 nucleotide sequence: TGTGCCAGCAGCTCCATAAGGGAGGGGGCAGCGGAAGATGAGCAGTTCTTC.

This clone was observed a few times. The chain employs TRBV5-6 and TRBJ1-3; D is undetermined. CDR1 SGHDT and CDR2 YYEEEE come from the germline V gene. CDR3 length: 15 amino acids. Trimming shortened V by 4 bases and J by 4 bases, and 15 bases separated the two germline ends. CDR3 DNA sequence: TGTGCCAGCAGCCCTGGGGAGGGAGGAGGAAACACCATATATTTT. This gives the protein CASSPGEGGGNTIYF.

This clone came up many times. Within the sample, other DNA sequences also encode this same CDR3. This chain links TRBV29-1 with TRBJ2-7; 10 positions match TRBD1. The CDR3 has 14 residues. The J segment lost 4 bases and the V segment lost 1 base, leaving 4 bases of the junction unmatched. From germline, CDR1 is SQVTM and CDR2 ANQGSEA. CDR3 amino acids: CSVEVGDRGYEQYF. CDR3 sequence (DNA): TGCAGCGTTGAAGTCGGGGACAGGGGATACGAGCAGTACTTC.

The V gene is TRBV11-3, the J gene TRBJ2-7, with D hard to call. Trimming removed 1 base from V and 3 bases from J, with 13 bases in between. This CDR3 spans 15 amino acids. Germline CDR1 and CDR2: SGHNT and YENEEA. The CDR3 coding sequence is TGTGCCAGCAGCTTAGGGTTAATGGCCAGCTACGAGCAGTACTTC. Translated, it gives CASSLGLMASYEQYF.

This clone was seen only once. This chain connects TRBV21-1 to TRBJ2-7; TRBD2, the D gene given by the table, was not confirmed from the DNA. TRBV21-1 is annotated as a pseudogene. The CDR3 runs to 15 residues. The CDR3 sequence is CASRGLPSGDYEQYF. In nucleotides, the CDR3 is TGTGCCAGCAGAGGCCTCCCTAGCGGAGACTACGAGCAGTACTTC.

This clone was observed a handful of times. This chain links TRBV7-9 with TRBJ1-6; D is undetermined. V shed 11 bases and J shed 5 bases, with 16 bases lying between them. Per the germline V gene, CDR1 is SEHNR and CDR2 is FQNEAQ (reference sequence). This CDR3 spans 14 amino acids. The CDR3 loop reads CAAELGGDNSPLHF. CDR3 DNA: TGTGCCGCCGAGCTGGGAGGTGATAATTCACCCCTCCACTTT.